This is a list of T cell receptor beta chains from one sample in a study of Graves' ophthalmopathy and Graves' hyperthyroidism. Each CDR3 protein gets one entry after TCRdb re-called the multiplex PCR reads with MiXCR. Of over 500,000 distinct CDR3 sequences in the sample, roughly 20% were seen once. The sequenced material came from peripheral blood. The source is a woman younger than 30 with stable Graves' hyperthyroidism. Some clones in this sample may be carry-over from other donors' samples. Each CDR3 is given with its conserved first and last residue. A D gene is named only where the DNA matches it firmly. Only some rows state a clone size, as once, few, many or a class for expanded clones.

d_gene | j_gene | v_gene | abundance | len | CDR3nt | CDR3aa
TRBD2 | TRBJ2-5 | TRBV28 | many | 18 | TGTGCCAGCAGTTTATGGGTAGCGGGAGTTGTAGACCAAGAGACCCAGTACTTC | CASSLWVAGVVDQETQYF
. | TRBJ2-7 | TRBV27 | many | 17 | TGTGCCAGCAGTTCACAGCCGGGACACCCAGTTTTGTACGAGCAGTACTTC | CASSSQPGHPVLYEQYF
TRBD2 | TRBJ2-7 | TRBV7-2 | many | 14 | TGTGCCAGCAGCTTTGCGGGGGGGTCCTACGAGCAGTACTTC | CASSFAGGSYEQYF
. | TRBJ1-5 | TRBV12-3/TRBV12-4 | many | 13 | TGTGCCAGCAGGTCGGGGGGGAATCAGCCCCAGCATTTT | CASRSGGNQPQHF
. | TRBJ2-7 | TRBV12-3/TRBV12-4 | many | 15 | TGTGCCAGCAGTCCTAACGTGGTAAGGCCTTACGAGCAGTACTTC | CASSPNVVRPYEQYF
. | TRBJ1-1 | TRBV5-6 | . | 16 | TGTGCCAGTAGTATAGATCAAAAGGGTAAGAACACTGAAGCTTTCTTT | CASSIDQKGKNTEAFF
TRBD1 | TRBJ2-4 | TRBV27 | many | 18 | TGTGCCAGCAGTTTATTATGGGACAGGGGTGGGGTCGGGTCCATTCAGTACTTC | CASSLLWDRGGVGSIQYF
TRBD1 | TRBJ2-5 | TRBV20-1 | . | 14 | TGCAGTGCACTAATGGGACAGGGGCAAGAGACCCAGTACTTC | CSALMGQGQETQYF
. | TRBJ1-6 | TRBV5-1 | many | 15 | TGCGCCAGCAGCTTAAATTTCCAGGGGAATTCACCCCTCCACTTT | CASSLNFQGNSPLHF
. | TRBJ2-7 | TRBV6-1 | few | 14 | TGTGCCAGCGGCCGAAGAGAAGGCAACTACGAGCAGTACTTC | CASGRREGNYEQYF
. | TRBJ1-5 | TRBV19 | many | 13 | TGTGCCAGTACCCCCTGGGGGTACCAGCCCCAGCATTTT | CASTPWGYQPQHF
. | TRBJ2-5 | TRBV29-1 | few | 12 | TGCAGCGTTGAACGGCGGACGAAGGCCCAGTACTTC | CSVERRTKAQYF
. | TRBJ1-3 | TRBV6-4 | once | 15 | TGTGCCAGCAGTGACTCAGTGGATTCTGGAAACACCATATATTTT | CASSDSVDSGNTIYF
. | TRBJ2-7 | TRBV20-1 | . | 13 | TGCAGTGCTAGAGATGTCAGGGAAGGGCTGCAGTACTTC | CSARDVREGLQYF
. | TRBJ2-7 | TRBV6-1 | . | 14 | TGTGCCAGCACCTTTAGCGGAATCTCCTACGAGCAGTACTTC | CASTFSGISYEQYF
. | TRBJ1-1 | TRBV3-1 | many | 16 | TGTGCCAGCAGTGACGGACATCGGGGAGCGAACACTGAAGCTTTCTTT | CASSDGHRGANTEAFF
. | TRBJ1-2 | TRBV7-3 | many | 14 | TGTGCCAGCAGCTTATTGCCAGGGACGTATGGCTACACCTTC | CASSLLPGTYGYTF
. | TRBJ1-1 | TRBV3-1 | many | 14 | TGTGCCAGCAGCCAAGAATTTGTAAACACTGAAGCTTTCTTT | CASSQEFVNTEAFF
TRBD2 | TRBJ2-2 | TRBV6-2/TRBV6-3 | many | 17 | TGTGCCAGCAGTTACGGCTTAGGGACTAGCGGCACCGGGGAGCTGTTTTTT | CASSYGLGTSGTGELFF
. | TRBJ1-5 | TRBV10-3 | many | 13 | TGTGCCATCAGGGGGGTGGGGAATCAGCCCCAGCATTTT | CAIRGVGNQPQHF
. | TRBJ2-5 | TRBV12-3/TRBV12-4 | few | 12 | TGTGCCAGCACGGCAAGTCAAGAGACCCAGTACTTC | CASTASQETQYF
. | TRBJ2-5 | TRBV15 | . | 14 | TGTGCCACCAGCAGAGATAGAACCTCAGAGACCCAGTACTTC | CATSRDRTSETQYF
TRBD1 | TRBJ1-1 | TRBV6-1 | . | 16 | TGTGCCAGCGGTGAACGTGGGACAGGGTTTACGATTGAAGCTTTCTTT | CASGERGTGFTIEAFF
TRBD1 | TRBJ1-6 | TRBV4-3 | . | 15 | TGCGCCAGCAGCCAATGGACAGGGGGCGGTAGGCCCCTCCACTTT | CASSQWTGGGRPLHF
TRBD1 | TRBJ2-2 | TRBV7-2 | many | 15 | TGTGCCAGCAGGAGACAGGGGACGAACACCGGGGAGCTGTTTTTT | CASRRQGTNTGELFF
. | TRBJ2-2 | TRBV28 | many | 17 | TGTGCCAGCAGATTTATCCGGTCTGCACTAGTGGCCGGGGAGCTGTTTTTT | CASRFIRSALVAGELFF
. | TRBJ2-5 | TRBV30 | . | 12 | TGTGCCTGGATTGGGGTCAGGGAGACCCAGTACTTC | CAWIGVRETQYF
. | TRBJ1-1 | TRBV11-2 | few | 13 | TGTGCCAGCAGCTTACAAAGTGGAACTGAAGCTTTCTTT | CASSLQSGTEAFF
. | TRBJ1-1 | TRBV19 | many | 16 | TGTGCCAGTAGTGCGATCCGGGGCGCGGGGAACACTGAAGCTTTCTTT | CASSAIRGAGNTEAFF
. | TRBJ1-2 | TRBV7-8 | many | 13 | TGTGCCAGCAGACCCTCGGGGTCCTATGGCTACACCTTC | CASRPSGSYGYTF
TRBD1 | TRBJ1-2 | TRBV12-3/TRBV12-4 | . | 14 | TGTGCCAGCAGTCTCTGGGACAGGGGCTATGGCTACACCTTC | CASSLWDRGYGYTF
TRBD1 | TRBJ1-5 | TRBV6-1 | few | 14 | TGTGCCAGCAGTGAAGACAGGGGCAGTCAGCCCCAGCATTTT | CASSEDRGSQPQHF
. | TRBJ2-5 | TRBV20-1 | many | 13 | TGCAGTGCTAGAGCAGGGGCTCCGGAGACCCAGTACTTC | CSARAGAPETQYF
TRBD1 | TRBJ1-2 | TRBV12-3/TRBV12-4 | . | 15 | TGTGCCAGCACCATATACGGGACAGGTTCTTATGGCTACACCTTC | CASTIYGTGSYGYTF
. | TRBJ2-7 | TRBV15 | many | 13 | TGTGCCACCAGCAGAGATAGGCGTTACGAGCAGTACTTC | CATSRDRRYEQYF
. | TRBJ2-6 | TRBV19 | . | 16 | TGTGCCAGTAGTGTCCAGTCTAACTCTGGGGCCAACGTCCTGACTTTC | CASSVQSNSGANVLTF
. | TRBJ2-5 | TRBV2 | . | 15 | TGTGCCAGCAGTGAACGGACCGCCCCCTCGGAGACCCAGTACTTC | CASSERTAPSETQYF
TRBD1 | TRBJ2-7 | TRBV20-1 | few | 13 | TGCAGTGCAAAGGACAGGCCGACCTACGAGCAGTACTTC | CSAKDRPTYEQYF
TRBD2 | TRBJ2-7 | TRBV20-1 | . | 16 | TGCAGTGCTAGAGATGGTAGCGGGAGGGCCCTCCACGAGCAGTACTTC | CSARDGSGRALHEQYF
TRBD2 | TRBJ2-2 | TRBV20-1 | . | 15 | TGCAGTGCTCCCATAGCGGGACCAAGAAACCGGGAGCTGTTTTTT | CSAPIAGPRNRELFF
. | TRBJ1-2 | TRBV9 | few | 15 | TGTGCCAGCAGCGTAGGGGGAGGGGCCAGCTATGGCTACACCTTC | CASSVGGGASYGYTF
. | TRBJ1-2 | TRBV7-2 | many | 15 | TGTGCCAGCAGCCAACTTAGTCGGTCGGGATTCGGCTACACCTTC | CASSQLSRSGFGYTF
TRBD1 | TRBJ2-5 | TRBV6-1 | few | 15 | TGTGCCAGCAGAGCCCGGGACAGGGCTGTGGAGACCCAGTACTTC | CASRARDRAVETQYF
TRBD1 | TRBJ1-5 | TRBV27 | many | 16 | TGTGCCAGCAGTTCAGGGGTAACAGGGGACAATCAGCCCCAGCATTTT | CASSSGVTGDNQPQHF
TRBD1 | TRBJ2-7 | TRBV6-5 | many | 14 | TGTGCCAGCAGTTACAGGACAGGAAGGTACGAGCAGTACTTC | CASSYRTGRYEQYF
. | TRBJ1-6 | TRBV27 | many | 15 | TGTGCCAGCGCCCCCGCGACAGCGTATAATTCACCCCTCCACTTT | CASAPATAYNSPLHF
. | TRBJ2-5 | TRBV13 | many | 13 | TGTGCCAGCAGCTTCCTCACTGGACAGACCCAGTACTTC | CASSFLTGQTQYF